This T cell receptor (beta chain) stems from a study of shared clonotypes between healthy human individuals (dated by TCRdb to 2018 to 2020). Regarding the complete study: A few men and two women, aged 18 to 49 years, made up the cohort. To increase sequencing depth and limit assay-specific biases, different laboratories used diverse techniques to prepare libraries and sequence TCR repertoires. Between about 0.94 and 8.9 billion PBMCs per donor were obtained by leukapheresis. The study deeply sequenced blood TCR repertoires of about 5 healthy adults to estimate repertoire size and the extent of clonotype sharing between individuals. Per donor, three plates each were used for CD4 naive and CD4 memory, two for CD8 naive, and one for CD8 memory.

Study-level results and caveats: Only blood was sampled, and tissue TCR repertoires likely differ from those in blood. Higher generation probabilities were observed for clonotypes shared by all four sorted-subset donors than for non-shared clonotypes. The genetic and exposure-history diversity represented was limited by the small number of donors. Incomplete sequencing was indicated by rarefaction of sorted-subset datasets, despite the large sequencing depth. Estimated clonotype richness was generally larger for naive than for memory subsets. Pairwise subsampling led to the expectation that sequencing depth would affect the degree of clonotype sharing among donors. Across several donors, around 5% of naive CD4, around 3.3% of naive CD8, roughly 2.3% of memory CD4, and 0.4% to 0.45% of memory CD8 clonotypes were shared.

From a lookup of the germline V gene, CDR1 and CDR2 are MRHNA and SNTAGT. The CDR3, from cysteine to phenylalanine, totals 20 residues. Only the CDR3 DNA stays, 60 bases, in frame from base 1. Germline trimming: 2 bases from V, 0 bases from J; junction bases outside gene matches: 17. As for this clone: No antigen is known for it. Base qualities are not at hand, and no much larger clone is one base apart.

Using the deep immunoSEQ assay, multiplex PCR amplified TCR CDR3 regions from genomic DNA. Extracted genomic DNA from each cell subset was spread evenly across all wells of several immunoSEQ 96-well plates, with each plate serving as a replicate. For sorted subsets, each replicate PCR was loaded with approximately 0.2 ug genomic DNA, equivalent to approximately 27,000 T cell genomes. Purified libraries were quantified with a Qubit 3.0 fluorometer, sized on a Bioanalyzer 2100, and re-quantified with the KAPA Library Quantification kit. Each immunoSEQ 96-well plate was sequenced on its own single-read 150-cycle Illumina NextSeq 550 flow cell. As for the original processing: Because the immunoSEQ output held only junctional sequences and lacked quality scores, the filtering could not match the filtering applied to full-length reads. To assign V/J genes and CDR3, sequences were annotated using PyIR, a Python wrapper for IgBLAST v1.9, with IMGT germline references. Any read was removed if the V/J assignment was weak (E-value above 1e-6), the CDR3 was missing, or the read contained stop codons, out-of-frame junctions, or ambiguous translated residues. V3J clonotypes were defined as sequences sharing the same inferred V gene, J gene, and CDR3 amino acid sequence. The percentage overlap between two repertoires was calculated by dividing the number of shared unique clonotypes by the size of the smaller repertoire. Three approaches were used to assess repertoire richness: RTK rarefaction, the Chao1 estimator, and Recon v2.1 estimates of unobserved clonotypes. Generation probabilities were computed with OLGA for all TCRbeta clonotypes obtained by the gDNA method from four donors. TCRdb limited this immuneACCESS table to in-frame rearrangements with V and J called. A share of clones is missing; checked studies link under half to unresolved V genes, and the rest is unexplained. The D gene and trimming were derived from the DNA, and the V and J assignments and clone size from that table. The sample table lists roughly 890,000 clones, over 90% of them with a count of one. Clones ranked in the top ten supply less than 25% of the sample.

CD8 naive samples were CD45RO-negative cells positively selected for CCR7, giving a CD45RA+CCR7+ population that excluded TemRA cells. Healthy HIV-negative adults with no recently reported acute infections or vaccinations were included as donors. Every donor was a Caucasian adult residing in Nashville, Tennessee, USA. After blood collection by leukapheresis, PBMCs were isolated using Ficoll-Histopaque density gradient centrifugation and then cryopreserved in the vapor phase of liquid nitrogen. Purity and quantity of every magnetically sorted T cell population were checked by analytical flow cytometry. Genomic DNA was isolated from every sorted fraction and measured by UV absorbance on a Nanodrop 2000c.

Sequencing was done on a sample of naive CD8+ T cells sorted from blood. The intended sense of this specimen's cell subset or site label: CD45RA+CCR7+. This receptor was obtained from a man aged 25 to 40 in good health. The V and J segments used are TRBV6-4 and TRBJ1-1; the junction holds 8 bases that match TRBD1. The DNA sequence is TGTGCCAGCAGTGACAGGATCCGGACAGGGAAGCCATTTATGAACACTGAAGCTTTCTTT. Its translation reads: CASSDRIRTGKPFMNTEAFF.